This T cell receptor beta chain was profiled in a study of regulatory T cells in long-lasting Graves disease. Study context: Graves' patients (newly diagnosed) had been on antithyroid drugs under 3 months. The study, taken as a whole, reports: Preferential use of TRBV28, TRBJ1-2 and TRBJ2-5 was seen in persistent disease.

As for time point: newly diagnosed GD, antithyroid drugs for less than 3 months. PBMCs provided the RNA from which the TCR library was made. The sample holds many counts of this clonotype. Its antigen is currently unknown. To make TCR beta libraries, researchers used iRepertoire HTBI primers and Arm-PCR of CDR3 regions. Study processing details: The samples included around 64 TRBV and roughly 14 TRBJ segments. Using its own MiXCR run on the multiplex PCR reads, TCRdb lists one record per CDR3 protein. Clone size and V and J calls follow TCRdb, not the original study. This sample yields roughly 320,000 distinct CDR3 sequences, of which over 15% are seen a single time; roughly 27% belongs to the top ten. Germline assignment: CDR1 DFQATT and CDR2 SNEGSKA (reference sequence). CDR3 length: 14 residues. The V segment lost 6 bases and the J segment 4 bases; nucleotides outside the gene matches: 8. The sample was also linked to a second study, of T cells in Graves' hyperthyroidism and ophthalmopathy. That paper states: Model predictions of ophthalmopathy came a median approximately 6 months before onset.

This clonotype was sampled from a man aged 40-50 years with Graves disease. The chain uses TRBV20-1 and TRBJ1-3, with TRBD1 matching over 8 bases. The sequencing used peripheral blood mononuclear cells (PBMCs), collected at new diagnosis, from a patient treated with antithyroid drugs. This chain's CDR3 is CSAPDRESGNTIYF. CDR3 nucleotide sequence: TGCAGTGCCCCGGACAGGGAGTCCGGAAACACCATATATTTT.